The sample holds a few counts of the clone carrying this TCR beta chain. Its matching antigen is unknown. Trimming left V 1 base short and J 11 bases short, with 14 bases between. The CDR3 runs 13 residues. Germline V gene lookup returns CDR1 SEHNR and CDR2 FQNEAQ (reference sequence). This specimen belongs to a study of cytomegalovirus exposure and HLA in healthy donors. Overall study context: Samples from HLA-typed donors yielded about 85 million unique TCRs in an early data release.

The PCR was carried out with 60 Vbeta primers and 13 Jbeta primers. Only in-frame clones appear in the TCRdb table, and some are missing; sequencing was by immunoSEQ multiplex PCR. The sample comprises around 210,000 clones, roughly 80% of which are singletons, and more than 0.35% rests with the top ten. Regarding the study as a whole: Judged likely to be a sequencing artifact was a cluster of highly shared sequence variants. Across donors, sequencing depth was assumed by presence/absence analyses to be roughly uniform.

The chain employs TRBV7-9 and TRBJ1-1; no clear D gene. The TCR sequence derives from a male donor in good health and CMV-seropositive. The specimen was PBMCs. The CDR3 sequence is CASSLVEWPRAFF. As DNA, the CDR3 is TGTGCCAGCAGCTTAGTTGAGTGGCCGCGGGCTTTCTTT.